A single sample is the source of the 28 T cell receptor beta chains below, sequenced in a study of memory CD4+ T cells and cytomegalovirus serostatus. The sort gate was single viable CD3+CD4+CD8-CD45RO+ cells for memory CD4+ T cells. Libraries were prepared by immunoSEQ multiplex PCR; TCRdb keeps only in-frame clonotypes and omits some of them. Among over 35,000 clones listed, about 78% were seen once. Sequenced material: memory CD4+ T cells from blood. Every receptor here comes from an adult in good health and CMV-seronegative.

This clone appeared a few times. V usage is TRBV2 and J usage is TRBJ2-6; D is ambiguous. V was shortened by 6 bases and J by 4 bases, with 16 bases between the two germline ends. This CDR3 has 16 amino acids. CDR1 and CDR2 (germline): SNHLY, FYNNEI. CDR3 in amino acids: CASRTTLRGGANVLTF. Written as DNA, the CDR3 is TGTGCCAGCAGGACGACCCTTCGTGGAGGGGCCAACGTCCTGACTTTC.

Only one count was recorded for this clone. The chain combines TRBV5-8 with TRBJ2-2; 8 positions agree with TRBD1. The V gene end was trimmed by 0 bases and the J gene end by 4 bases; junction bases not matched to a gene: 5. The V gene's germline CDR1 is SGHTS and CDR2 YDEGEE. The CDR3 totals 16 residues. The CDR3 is CASSLGGDRSTGELFF. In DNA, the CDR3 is TGTGCCAGCAGCTTGGGGGGGGACAGGAGCACCGGGGAGCTGTTTTTT. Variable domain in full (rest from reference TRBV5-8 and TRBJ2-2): EAGVTQSPTHLIKTRGQQATLRCSPISGHTSVYWYQQALGLGLQFLLWYDEGEERNRGNFPPRFSGRQFPNYSSELNVNALELEDSALYLCASSLGGDRSTGELFFGEGSRLTVL.

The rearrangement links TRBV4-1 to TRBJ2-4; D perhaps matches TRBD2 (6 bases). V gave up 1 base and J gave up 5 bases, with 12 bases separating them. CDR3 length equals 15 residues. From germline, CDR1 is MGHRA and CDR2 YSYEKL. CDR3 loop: CASSQVWGRQNIQYF. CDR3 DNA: TGCGCCAGCAGCCAAGTCTGGGGGAGGCAAAACATTCAGTACTTC.

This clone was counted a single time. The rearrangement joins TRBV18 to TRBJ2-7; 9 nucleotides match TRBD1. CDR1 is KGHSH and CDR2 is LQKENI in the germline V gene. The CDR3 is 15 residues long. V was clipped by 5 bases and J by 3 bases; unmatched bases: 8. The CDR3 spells CASSASKTGGYEQYF. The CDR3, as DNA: TGTGCCAGCTCAGCCTCGAAGACAGGGGGCTACGAGCAGTACTTC. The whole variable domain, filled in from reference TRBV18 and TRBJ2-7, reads NAGVMQNPRHLVRRRGQEARLRCSPMKGHSHVYWYRQLPEEGLKFMVYLQKENIIDESGMPKERFSAEFPKEGPSILRIQQVVRGDSAAYFCASSASKTGGYEQYFGPGTRLTVT.

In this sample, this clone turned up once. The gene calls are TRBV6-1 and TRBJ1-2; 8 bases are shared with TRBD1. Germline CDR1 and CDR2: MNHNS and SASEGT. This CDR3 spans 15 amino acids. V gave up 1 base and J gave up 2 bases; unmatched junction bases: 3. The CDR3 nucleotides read TGTGCCAGCAGTGAAGGACAGGGGTGGAACTATGGCTACACCTTC. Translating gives CASSEGQGWNYGYTF.

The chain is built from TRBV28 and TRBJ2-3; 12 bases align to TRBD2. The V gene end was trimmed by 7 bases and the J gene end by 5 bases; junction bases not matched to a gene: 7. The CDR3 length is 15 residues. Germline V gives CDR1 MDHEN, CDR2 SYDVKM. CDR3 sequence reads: CASTIGLAGLDTQYF. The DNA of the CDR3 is TGTGCCAGCACAATCGGACTAGCGGGGTTAGATACGCAGTATTTT.

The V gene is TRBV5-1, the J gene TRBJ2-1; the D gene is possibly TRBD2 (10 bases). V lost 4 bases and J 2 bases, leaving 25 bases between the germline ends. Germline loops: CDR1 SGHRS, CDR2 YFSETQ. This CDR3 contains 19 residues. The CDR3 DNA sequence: TGCGCCAGCAGCGCCAGGGGACAGGGTAGCGGGGGGCCCTACAATGAGCAGTTCTTC. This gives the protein CASSARGQGSGGPYNEQFF.

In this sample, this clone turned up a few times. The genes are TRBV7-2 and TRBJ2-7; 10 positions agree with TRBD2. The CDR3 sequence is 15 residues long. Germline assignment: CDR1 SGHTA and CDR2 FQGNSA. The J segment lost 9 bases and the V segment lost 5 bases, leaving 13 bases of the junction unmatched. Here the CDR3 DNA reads TGTGCCAGCAGCGAACTAGCGGGGAACTGGGGAGGGCAGTACTTC. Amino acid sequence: CASSELAGNWGGQYF.

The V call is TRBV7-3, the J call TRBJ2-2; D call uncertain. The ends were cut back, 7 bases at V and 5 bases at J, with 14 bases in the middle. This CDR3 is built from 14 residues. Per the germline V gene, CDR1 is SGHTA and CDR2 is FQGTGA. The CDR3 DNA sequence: TGTGCCAGCACCCCTCAGAGGAAAACCGGGGAGCTGTTTTTT. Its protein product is CASTPQRKTGELFF.

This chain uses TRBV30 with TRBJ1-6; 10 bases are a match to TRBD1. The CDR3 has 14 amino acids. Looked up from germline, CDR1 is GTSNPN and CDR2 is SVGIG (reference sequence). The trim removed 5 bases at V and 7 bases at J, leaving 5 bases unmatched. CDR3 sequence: CAWGGQGFNSPLHF. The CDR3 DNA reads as TGTGCCTGGGGGGGACAGGGGTTCAATTCACCCCTCCACTTT. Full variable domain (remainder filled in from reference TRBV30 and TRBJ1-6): SQTIHQWPATLVQPVGSPLSLECTVEGTSNPNLYWYRQAAGRGLQLLFYSVGIGQISSEVPQNLSASRPQDRQFILSSKKLLLSDSGFYLCAWGGQGFNSPLHFGNGTRLTVT.

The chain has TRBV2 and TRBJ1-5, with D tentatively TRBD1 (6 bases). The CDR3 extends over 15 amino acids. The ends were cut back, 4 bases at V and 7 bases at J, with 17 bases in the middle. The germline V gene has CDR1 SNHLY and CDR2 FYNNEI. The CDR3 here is CASSGGVTGTQPQHF. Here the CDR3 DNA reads TGTGCCAGCAGTGGGGGAGTAACAGGGACCCAGCCCCAGCATTTT.

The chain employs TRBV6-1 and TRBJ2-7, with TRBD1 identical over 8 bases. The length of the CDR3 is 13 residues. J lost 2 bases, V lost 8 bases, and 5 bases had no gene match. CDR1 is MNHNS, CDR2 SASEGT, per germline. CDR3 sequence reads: CASDRGSTYEQYF. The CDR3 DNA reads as TGTGCCAGCGACAGGGGTTCAACCTACGAGCAGTACTTC.

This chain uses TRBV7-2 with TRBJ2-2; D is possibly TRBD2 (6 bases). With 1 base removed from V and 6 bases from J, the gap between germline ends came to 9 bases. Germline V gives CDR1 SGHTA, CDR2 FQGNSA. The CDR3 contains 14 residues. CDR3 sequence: CASSLGPSAGELFF. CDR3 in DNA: TGTGCCAGCAGCTTAGGCCCTAGCGCCGGGGAGCTGTTTTTT.

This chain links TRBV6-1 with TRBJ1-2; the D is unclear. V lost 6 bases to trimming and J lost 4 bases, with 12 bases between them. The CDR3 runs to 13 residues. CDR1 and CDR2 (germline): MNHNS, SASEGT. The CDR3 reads CASRSWSSYGYTF. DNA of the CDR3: TGTGCCAGCAGGTCCTGGTCGTCCTATGGCTACACCTTC.

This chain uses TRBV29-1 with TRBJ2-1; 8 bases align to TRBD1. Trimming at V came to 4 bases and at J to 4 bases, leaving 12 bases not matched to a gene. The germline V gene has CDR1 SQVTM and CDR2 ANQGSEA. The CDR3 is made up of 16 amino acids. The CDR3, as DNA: TGCAGCGTTGTCTCTACTGGGACAGGACTTTACAATGAGCAGTTCTTC. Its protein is CSVVSTGTGLYNEQFF.

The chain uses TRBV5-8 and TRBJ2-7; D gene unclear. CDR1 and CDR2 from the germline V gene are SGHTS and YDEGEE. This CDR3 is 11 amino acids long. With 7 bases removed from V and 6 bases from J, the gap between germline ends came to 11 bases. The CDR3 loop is CASARSVEQYF. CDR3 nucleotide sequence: TGTGCCAGCGCCCGGTCTGTCGAGCAGTACTTC.

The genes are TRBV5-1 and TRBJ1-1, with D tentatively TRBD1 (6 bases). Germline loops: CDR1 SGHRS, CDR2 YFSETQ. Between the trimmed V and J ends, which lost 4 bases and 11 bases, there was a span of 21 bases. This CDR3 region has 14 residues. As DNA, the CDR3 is TGCGCCAGCAGCATGACACAGGGTCCGAGTTGGGCTTTCTTT. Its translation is CASSMTQGPSWAFF. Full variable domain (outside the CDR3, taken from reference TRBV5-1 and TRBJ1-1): KAGVTQTPRYLIKTRGQQVTLSCSPISGHRSVSWYQQTPGQGLQFLFEYFSETQRNKGNFPGRFSGRQFSNSRSEMNVSTLELGDSALYLCASSMTQGPSWAFFGQGTRLTVV.

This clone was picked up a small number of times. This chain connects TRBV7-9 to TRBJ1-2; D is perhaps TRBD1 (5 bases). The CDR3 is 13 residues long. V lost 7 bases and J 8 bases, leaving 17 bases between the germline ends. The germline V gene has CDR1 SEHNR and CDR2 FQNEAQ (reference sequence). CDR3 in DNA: TGTGCCAGCACTACCGTTGGGACCCGAGGCTACACCTTC. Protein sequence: CASTTVGTRGYTF.

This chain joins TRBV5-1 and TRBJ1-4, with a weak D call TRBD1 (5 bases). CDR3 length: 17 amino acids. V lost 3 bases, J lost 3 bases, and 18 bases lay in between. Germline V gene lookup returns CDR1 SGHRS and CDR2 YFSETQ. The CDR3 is CASSSLGGGIANEKLFF. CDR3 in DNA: TGCGCCAGCAGCTCCCTGGGGGGTGGTATAGCTAATGAAAAACTGTTTTTT.

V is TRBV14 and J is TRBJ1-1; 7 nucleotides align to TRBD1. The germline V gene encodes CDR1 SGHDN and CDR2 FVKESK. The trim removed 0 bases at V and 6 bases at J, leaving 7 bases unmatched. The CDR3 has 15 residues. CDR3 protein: CASSQDRGYNPEAFF. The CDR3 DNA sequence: TGTGCCAGCAGCCAAGACAGGGGGTATAACCCTGAAGCTTTCTTT.

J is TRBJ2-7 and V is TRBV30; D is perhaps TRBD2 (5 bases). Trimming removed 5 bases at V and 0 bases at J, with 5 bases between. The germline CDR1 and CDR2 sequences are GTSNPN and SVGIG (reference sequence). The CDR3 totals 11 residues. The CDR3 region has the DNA TGTGCCTGGGGGAGCTCCTACGAGCAGTACTTC. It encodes CAWGSSYEQYF.

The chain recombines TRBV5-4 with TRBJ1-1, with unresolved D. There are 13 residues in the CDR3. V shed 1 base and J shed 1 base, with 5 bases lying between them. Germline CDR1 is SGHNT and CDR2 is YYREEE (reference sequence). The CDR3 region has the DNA TGTGCCAGCAGCTTGAGACAGAACACTGAAGCTTTCTTT. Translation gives CASSLRQNTEAFF.

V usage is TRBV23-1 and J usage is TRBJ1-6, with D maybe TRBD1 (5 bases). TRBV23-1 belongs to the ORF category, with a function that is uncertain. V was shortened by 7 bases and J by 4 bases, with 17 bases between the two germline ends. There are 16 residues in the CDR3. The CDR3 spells CASTWDVGLYNSPLHF. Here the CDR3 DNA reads TGCGCCAGCACCTGGGACGTTGGATTATATAATTCACCCCTCCACTTT.

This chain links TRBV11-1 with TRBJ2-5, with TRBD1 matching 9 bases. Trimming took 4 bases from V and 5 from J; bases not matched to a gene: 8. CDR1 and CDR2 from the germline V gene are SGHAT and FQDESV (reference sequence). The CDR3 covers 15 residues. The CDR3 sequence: CASSWGQGSRETQYF. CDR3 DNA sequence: TGTGCCAGCAGCTGGGGACAGGGCTCGAGGGAGACCCAGTACTTC. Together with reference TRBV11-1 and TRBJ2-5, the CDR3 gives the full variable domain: EAEVAQSPRYKITEKSQAVAFWCDPISGHATLYWYRQILGQGPELLVQFQDESVVDDSQLPKDRFSAERLKGVDSTLKIQPAELGDSAMYLCASSWGQGSRETQYFGPGTRLLVL.

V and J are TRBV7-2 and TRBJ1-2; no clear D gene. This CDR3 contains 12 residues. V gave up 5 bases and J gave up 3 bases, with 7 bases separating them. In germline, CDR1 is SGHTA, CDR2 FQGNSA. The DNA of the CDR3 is TGTGCCAGCAGCGATGGGGACTATGGCTACACCTTC. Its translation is CASSDGDYGYTF.

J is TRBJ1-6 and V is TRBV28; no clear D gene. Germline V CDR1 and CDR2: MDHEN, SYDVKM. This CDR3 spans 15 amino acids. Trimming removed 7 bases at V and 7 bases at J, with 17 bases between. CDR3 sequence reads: CASKEHSNVNSPLHF. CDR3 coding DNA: TGTGCCAGCAAAGAACACTCGAACGTAAATTCACCCCTCCACTTT.

The CDR3, as DNA: TGCGCCAGCAGCTCCCAGGGGTTGAGCACAGATACGCAGTATTTT. Its protein is CASSSQGLSTDTQYF. This chain connects TRBV4-1 to TRBJ2-3, with TRBD1 as a possible D gene (6 bases). The V and J ends lost 5 bases and 0 bases respectively, with 12 bases between them. The CDR3 is made up of 15 amino acids. Germline V lookup: CDR1 MGHRA, CDR2 YSYEKL.

CDR3 protein: CAISESGSLGAYAFF. The CDR3 DNA sequence: TGTGCCATCAGTGAGTCGGGGAGCCTGGGAGCCTACGCTTTCTTT. J is TRBJ1-1 and V is TRBV10-3, with no clear D. V was pared by 0 bases and J by 11 bases, with 19 bases between. The CDR3 sequence is 15 residues long. The germline V gene has CDR1 ENHRY and CDR2 SYGVKD.